A selection of T cell receptor beta chains follows, all from one sample in a study of blood T cell repertoires in COVID-19. Profiling relied on immunoSEQ multiplex PCR, and the TCRdb table lists in-frame clones only, not all of them. The table lists some 150,000 clones, 80% to 90% of them singletons. Sequencing was carried out using peripheral blood. All receptors come from a woman aged 55-70 years with COVID-19, enrolled during active disease. The CDR3 runs from the conserved cysteine through the conserved F or W. The D gene is left open where the match is weak. A row's size may be missing; if present it is once, few, many or a size class.

j_call	v_call	clone_size	d_call	cdr3_nt	cdr3_aa
TRBJ1-2	TRBV19	.	.	TGTGCCAGTACCAAGTGGGGGGGGAACTATGGCTACACCTTC	CASTKWGGNYGYTF
TRBJ2-3	TRBV7-9	.	TRBD2	TGTGCCAGCAGCTTAAGGCCGGGGGGTACTCCAGATACGCAGTATTTT	CASSLRPGGTPDTQYF
TRBJ1-6	TRBV6-2/TRBV6-3	many	.	TGTGCCAGCAGTTACTTACAGTATAATTCACCCCTCCACTTT	CASSYLQYNSPLHF
TRBJ1-2	TRBV2	.	TRBD1	TGTGCCAGCACGACGGGACAGGGTGAAGCTAACTATGGCTACACCTTC	CASTTGQGEANYGYTF
TRBJ2-7	TRBV30	once	.	TGTGCCTGGAGCGATACACGTTACGAGCAGTACTTC	CAWSDTRYEQYF
TRBJ2-6	TRBV6-6	.	.	TGTGCCAGCACCACATCCTCTGGGGCCAACGTCCTGACTTTC	CASTTSSGANVLTF
TRBJ1-2	TRBV2	.	.	TGTGCCAGCAGTGAGAGGGGAGGAAACTATGGCTACACCTTC	CASSERGGNYGYTF
TRBJ1-1	TRBV10-1	.	.	TGCGCCAGCAGTGGCCGGTGGAACACTGAAGCTTTCTTT	CASSGRWNTEAFF
TRBJ2-3	TRBV7-9	.	TRBD2	TGTGCCAGCAGCTTAGTTGGGACTAGTCGTGATACGCAGTATTTT	CASSLVGTSRDTQYF
TRBJ2-5	TRBV19	once	TRBD1	TGTGCCAGTAGTGTAACAGGGGGCTGGATGTGGGAGACCCAGTACTTC	CASSVTGGWMWETQYF
TRBJ2-7	TRBV10-3	.	.	TGTGCCATCAGTTCCTCAGGGAACGAGCAGTACTTC	CAISSSGNEQYF
TRBJ2-7	TRBV18	.	TRBD2	TGTGCCAGCTCACCGCCCCTAGCGGGGGTAGGGGAGCAGTACTTC	CASSPPLAGVGEQYF
TRBJ2-3	TRBV19	.	TRBD1	TGTGCCAGTAGCCACCCGGGACAGCGGAGGAATACGCAGTATTTT	CASSHPGQRRNTQYF
TRBJ2-5	TRBV11-3	.	TRBD1	TGTGCCAGCAGCTTTGGGGGACAGGTACAAGAGACCCAGTACTTC	CASSFGGQVQETQYF
TRBJ2-7	TRBV3-1/TRBV3-2	.	TRBD1	TGTGCCAGCAGCCAAGATCGGGACAGTTCCTACGAGCAGTACTTC	CASSQDRDSSYEQYF
TRBJ2-6	TRBV2	few	.	TGTGCCAGCAGGCGGAGGTCAGGGGATGCTGGGGCCAACGTCCTGACTTTC	CASRRRSGDAGANVLTF
TRBJ1-2	TRBV6-5	few	TRBD1	TGTGCCAGCAGTTACGCAGACAGGGGAAGTAACTATGGCTACACCTTC	CASSYADRGSNYGYTF
TRBJ2-1	TRBV25-1	.	.	TGTGCCAGCAGTGATCCTAGAGGCCTAGCCTACAATGAGCAGTTCTTC	CASSDPRGLAYNEQFF
TRBJ2-7	TRBV7-8	.	.	TGTGCCAGCAGCTTAACTGTGGGCGGGGCCAACTACGAGCAGTACTTC	CASSLTVGGANYEQYF
TRBJ2-5	TRBV27	.	TRBD1	TGTGCCAGCAGTATCCGGGACAGGGGAGGGAGAGAGACCCAGTACTTC	CASSIRDRGGRETQYF
TRBJ2-5	TRBV5-4	.	.	TGTGCCAGCAGCTTGGTCCCAGGGAGGAAAGAGACCCAGTACTTC	CASSLVPGRKETQYF
TRBJ2-3	TRBV20-1	.	.	TGCAGTGCCGGAGGCCCAGATACGCAGTATTTT	CSAGGPDTQYF
TRBJ1-2	TRBV19	once	.	TGTGCCAGTAGTATCTCCCTTGGCAGTTCATATGGCTACACCTTC	CASSISLGSSYGYTF
TRBJ1-1	TRBV15	.	.	TGTGCCACTACCGACTGGAACACTGAAGCTTTCTTT	CATTDWNTEAFF
TRBJ1-4	TRBV19	.	.	TGTGCCAGTAAATCCCACTCAACTAATGAAAAACTGTTTTTT	CASKSHSTNEKLFF